The 4 T cell receptor beta chains listed next were all sequenced from one sample in a study of blood T cell repertoires in COVID-19. Data came from immunoSEQ multiplex PCR; TCRdb stores just in-frame clones and leaves some out. This sample yields roughly 30,000 clones, of which 88% are seen a single time; roughly 7.9% belongs to the top ten. The sample was peripheral blood. The origin of the receptors is a man between 60 and 70 years old with COVID-19, enrolled during active disease.

The rearrangement joins TRBV7-8 to TRBJ2-7; TRBD1 matches 9 bases. The CDR3 runs to 16 residues. V shed 3 bases, J shed 4 bases, and the junction held 10 bases outside the gene matches. CDR1 and CDR2 (germline): SGHVS, FQNEAQ. CDR3 nucleotide sequence: TGTGCCAGCAGCTTCGACCCCGGGACAGGGACTTACGAGCAGTACTTC. This translates into CASSFDPGTGTYEQYF.

The V call is TRBV4-1, the J call TRBJ2-2; tentatively, D is TRBD2 (6 bases). The V end was cut by 0 bases, the J end by 4 bases, with 15 bases between. Germline-derived CDR1 and CDR2 are MGHRA and YSYEKL. This CDR3 is built from 17 residues. The CDR3 loop is CASSQEGITSSTGELFF. In DNA, the CDR3 is TGCGCCAGCAGCCAAGAGGGGATTACTAGCAGCACCGGGGAGCTGTTTTTT.

This chain links TRBV28 with TRBJ1-5, with 7 bases fitting TRBD1. After removal of 4 bases from V and 3 bases from J, the junction contained 6 bases not matched to a gene. This CDR3 contains 15 residues. CDR1 is MDHEN and CDR2 is SYDVKM in the germline V gene. The CDR3 here is CASSSPGGTNQPQHF. The CDR3 bases are TGTGCCAGCAGTTCCCCAGGGGGGACCAATCAGCCCCAGCATTTT.

This clone was recorded only once. V usage is TRBV30 and J usage is TRBJ1-2, with D possibly matching TRBD1 (6 bases). This CDR3 comprises 15 residues. V shed 5 bases and J shed 0 bases, with 16 bases lying between them. Per the germline V gene, CDR1 is GTSNPN and CDR2 is SVGIG (reference sequence). CDR3: CAWAPTGIANYGYTF. For the CDR3, the DNA is TGTGCCTGGGCCCCTACAGGGATAGCTAACTATGGCTACACCTTC.